This T cell receptor (beta chain) originates from a study of blood T cell repertoires in COVID-19. Looking at the study overall: Material from acute and convalescent COVID-19 was sourced from the United States, Italy and Spain.

Seattle cases were enrolled at active infection and followed longitudinally. This clone was recorded only once. The CDR3 has 18 residues. Losses at the gene ends were 1 base for V and 4 bases for J; bases not matched to a gene: 9. The V gene's germline CDR1 is SGHVS and CDR2 FQNEAQ. Generated by immunoSEQ multiplex PCR, the TCRdb table keeps only in-frame clones and is missing some. This table has under 450,000 clones, less than 90% appearing once. V usage is TRBV7-8 and J usage is TRBJ2-3, with 12 nucleotides matching TRBD1. The sequence was obtained from a woman in her fifties or sixties with COVID-19, enrolled during active disease. Material for sequencing was peripheral blood. This chain's CDR3 is CASSLDYWGTGGPDTQYF. Here the CDR3 DNA reads TGTGCCAGCAGCTTAGACTATTGGGGGACAGGGGGCCCAGATACGCAGTATTTT.